This T cell receptor beta chain derives from a study of cytomegalovirus exposure and HLA in healthy donors. Clones were sequenced by immunoSEQ multiplex PCR, and TCRdb holds only the in-frame ones, with some missing. The sample records 200,000 or so clones, roughly 85% being singletons. Looked up from germline, CDR1 is MNHEY and CDR2 is SMNVEV (reference sequence). V shed 5 bases and J shed 5 bases, with 10 bases lying between them. The CDR3 sequence is 13 residues long. The receptor was derived from a woman younger than 30 in good health and CMV-seronegative. This sequence joins TRBV27 and TRBJ1-5, with D possibly matching TRBD1 (6 bases). Material for sequencing was PBMCs. CDR3 DNA: TGTGCCAGCAGTGTGACAGGCGATCAGCCCCAGCATTTT. This translates into CASSVTGDQPQHF.